This TCR beta chain emerged from a study of cytomegalovirus exposure and HLA in healthy donors. Primers included in the PCR were 60 Vbeta and 13 Jbeta primers. Repertoires were generated with immunoSEQ multiplex PCR, while TCRdb's copy carries only in-frame clones and drops some. The sample holds 150,000 to 200,000 clones, more than 70% seen once. Everyone who donated was a healthy bone marrow donor. The CDR3 loop spans 18 amino acids. Germline lookup yields CDR1 SNHLY and CDR2 FYNNEI. Trimming removed 2 bases from V and 0 bases from J; junction bases left unmatched: 10. The sample consisted of PBMCs. The receptor was isolated from a girl between 10 and 17 years old in good health and CMV-seropositive. The chain combines TRBV2 with TRBJ2-1; 7 nucleotides line up with TRBD2. CDR3 loop: CASSEPRTGGGSYNEQFF. The CDR3, as DNA: TGTGCCAGCAGTGAACCAAGGACCGGCGGGGGCTCCTACAATGAGCAGTTCTTC.